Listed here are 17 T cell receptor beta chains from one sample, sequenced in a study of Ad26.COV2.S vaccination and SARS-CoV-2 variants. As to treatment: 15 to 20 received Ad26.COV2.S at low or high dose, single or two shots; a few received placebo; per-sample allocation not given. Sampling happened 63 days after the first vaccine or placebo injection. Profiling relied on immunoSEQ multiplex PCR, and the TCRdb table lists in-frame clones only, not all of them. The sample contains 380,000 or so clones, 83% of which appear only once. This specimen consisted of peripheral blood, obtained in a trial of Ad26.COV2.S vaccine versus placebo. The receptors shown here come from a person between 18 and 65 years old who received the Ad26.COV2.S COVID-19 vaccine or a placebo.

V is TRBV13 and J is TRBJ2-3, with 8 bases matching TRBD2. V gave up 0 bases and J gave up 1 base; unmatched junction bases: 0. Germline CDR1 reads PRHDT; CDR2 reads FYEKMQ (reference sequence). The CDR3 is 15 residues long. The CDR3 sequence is CASSLGLAGTDTQYF. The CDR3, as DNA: TGTGCCAGCAGCTTAGGACTAGCGGGCACAGATACGCAGTATTTT.

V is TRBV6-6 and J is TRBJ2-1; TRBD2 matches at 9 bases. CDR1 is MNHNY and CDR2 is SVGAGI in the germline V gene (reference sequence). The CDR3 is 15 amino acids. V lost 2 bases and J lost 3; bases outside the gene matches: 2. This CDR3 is CASSYKAGGYNEQFF. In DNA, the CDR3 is TGTGCCAGCAGTTACAAAGCGGGAGGCTACAATGAGCAGTTCTTC.

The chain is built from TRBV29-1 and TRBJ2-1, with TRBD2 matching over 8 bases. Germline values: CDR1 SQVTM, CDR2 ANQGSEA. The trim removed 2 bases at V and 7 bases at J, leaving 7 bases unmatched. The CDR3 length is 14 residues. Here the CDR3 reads CSVETSGLRNEQFF. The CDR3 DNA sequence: TGCAGCGTTGAAACTAGCGGTTTAAGGAATGAGCAGTTCTTC.

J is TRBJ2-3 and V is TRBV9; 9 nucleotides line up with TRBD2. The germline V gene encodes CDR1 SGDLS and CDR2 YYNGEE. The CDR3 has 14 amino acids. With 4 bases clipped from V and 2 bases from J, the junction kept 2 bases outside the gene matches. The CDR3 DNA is TGTGCCAGCAGCATAGCGGGGGCCACAGATACGCAGTATTTT. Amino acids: CASSIAGATDTQYF.

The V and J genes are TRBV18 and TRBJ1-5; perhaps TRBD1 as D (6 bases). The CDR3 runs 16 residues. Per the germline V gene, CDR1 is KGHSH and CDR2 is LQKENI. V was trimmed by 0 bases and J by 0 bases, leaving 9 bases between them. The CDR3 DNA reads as TGTGCCAGCTCACCACCGGACAGTCTTAGCAATCAGCCCCAGCATTTT. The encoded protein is CASSPPDSLSNQPQHF.

The CDR3 DNA reads TGTGCCAGCAGCTTAACCCCCGGCAGGGGGCAAGAGACCCAGTACTTC. Translating it yields CASSLTPGRGQETQYF. The chain carries TRBV11-2 and TRBJ2-5; 7 bases align to TRBD1. This CDR3 has 16 residues. CDR1 SGHAT and CDR2 FQNNGV come from the germline V gene. V lost 2 bases, J lost 2 bases, and 8 bases stayed unmatched.

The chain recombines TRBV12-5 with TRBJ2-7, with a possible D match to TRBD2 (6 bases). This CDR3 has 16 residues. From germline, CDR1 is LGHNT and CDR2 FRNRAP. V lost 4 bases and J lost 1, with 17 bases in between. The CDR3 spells CASGYPPGGRSYEQYF. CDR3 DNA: TGTGCTAGTGGTTACCCCCCCGGAGGGAGGTCCTACGAGCAGTACTTC.

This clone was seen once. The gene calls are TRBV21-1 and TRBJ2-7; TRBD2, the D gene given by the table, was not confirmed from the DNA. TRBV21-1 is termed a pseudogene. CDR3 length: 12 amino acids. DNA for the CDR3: TGTGCCAGCCTCCGCGGGAGCCCCGAGCAGTACTTC. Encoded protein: CASLRGSPEQYF.

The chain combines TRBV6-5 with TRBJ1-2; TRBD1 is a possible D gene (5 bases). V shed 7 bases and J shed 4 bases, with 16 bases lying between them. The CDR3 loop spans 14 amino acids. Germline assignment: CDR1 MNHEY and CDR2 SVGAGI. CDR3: CASIATGRPYGYTF. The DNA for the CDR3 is TGTGCCAGCATCGCAACGGGACGGCCCTATGGCTACACCTTC.

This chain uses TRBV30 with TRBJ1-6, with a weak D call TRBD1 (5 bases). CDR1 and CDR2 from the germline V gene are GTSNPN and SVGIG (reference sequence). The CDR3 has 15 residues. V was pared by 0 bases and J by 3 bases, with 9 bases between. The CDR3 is CAWSVGGGYNSPLHF. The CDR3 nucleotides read TGTGCCTGGAGTGTAGGCGGGGGCTATAATTCACCCCTCCACTTT.

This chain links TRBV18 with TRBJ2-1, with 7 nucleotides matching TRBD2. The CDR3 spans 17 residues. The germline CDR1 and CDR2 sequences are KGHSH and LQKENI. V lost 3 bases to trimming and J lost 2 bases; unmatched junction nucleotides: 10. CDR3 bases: TGTGCCAGCTCACCGATAGGCGGGAGTTCGACCTACAATGAGCAGTTCTTC. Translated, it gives CASSPIGGSSTYNEQFF.

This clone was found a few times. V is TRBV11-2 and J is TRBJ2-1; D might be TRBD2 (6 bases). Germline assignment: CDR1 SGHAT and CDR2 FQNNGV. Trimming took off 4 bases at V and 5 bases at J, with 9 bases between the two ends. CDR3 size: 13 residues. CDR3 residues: CASSWGGNNEQFF. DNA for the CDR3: TGTGCCAGCAGCTGGGGAGGAAACAATGAGCAGTTCTTC.

CDR3 bases: TGTGCCTGGCCGACAGGGCCGAGCTCTGGGGCCAACGTCCTGACTTTC. This translates into CAWPTGPSSGANVLTF. The chain carries TRBV30 and TRBJ2-6, with 7 bases that match TRBD1. The CDR3 is made up of 16 amino acids. Germline CDR1 and CDR2: GTSNPN and SVGIG (reference sequence). Trimming at V came to 5 bases and at J to 0 bases, leaving 7 bases not matched to a gene.

The CDR3 protein is CASSLAGALSYEQYF. CDR3 bases: TGTGCCAGCAGCTTAGCGGGGGCCCTCTCCTACGAGCAGTACTTC. J is TRBJ2-7 and V is TRBV13; D may correspond to TRBD1 or TRBD2 (6 bases each). V was trimmed by 1 base and J by 0 bases, leaving 10 bases between them. Germline values: CDR1 PRHDT, CDR2 FYEKMQ (reference sequence). There are 15 residues in the CDR3.

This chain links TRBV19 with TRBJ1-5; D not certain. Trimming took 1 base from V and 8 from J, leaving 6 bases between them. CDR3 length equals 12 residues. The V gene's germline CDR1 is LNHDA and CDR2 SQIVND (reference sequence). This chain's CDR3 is CASSIAFEPQHF. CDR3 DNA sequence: TGTGCCAGTAGTATAGCCTTCGAGCCCCAGCATTTT.

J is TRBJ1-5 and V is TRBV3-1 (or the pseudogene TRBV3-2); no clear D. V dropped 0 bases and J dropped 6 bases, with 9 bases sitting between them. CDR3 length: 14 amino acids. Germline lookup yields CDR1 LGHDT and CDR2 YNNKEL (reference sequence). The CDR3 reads CASSQDSSLQPQHF. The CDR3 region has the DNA TGTGCCAGCAGCCAAGACAGCAGTCTTCAGCCCCAGCATTTT.

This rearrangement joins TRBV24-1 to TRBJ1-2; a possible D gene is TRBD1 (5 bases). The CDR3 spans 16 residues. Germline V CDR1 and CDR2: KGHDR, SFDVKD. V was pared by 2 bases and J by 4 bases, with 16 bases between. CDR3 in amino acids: CATSDSGSQRVYGYTF. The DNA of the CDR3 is TGTGCCACCAGTGATTCAGGGAGTCAGAGGGTCTATGGCTACACCTTC.